The following is a T cell receptor (beta chain) sequence with its context. TCRdb reprocessed the reads via MiXCR and lists one record per CDR3 protein. The sample lists 500,000 to 600,000 distinct CDR3 sequences; about 15% were seen once. The data are from a study of T cell repertoires in cytomegalovirus infection. This CDR3 region has 15 residues. From germline, CDR1 is MDHEN and CDR2 SYDVKM. The ends lost 4 bases at V and 1 base at J; junction bases unmatched: 2. The chain uses TRBV28 and TRBJ2-1; 9 positions agree with TRBD1. The receptor's source is a human donor in good health (CMV status not recorded). Some clones in this sample may be carry-over from other donors' samples. The sequenced sample consisted of CD8+ T cells from PBMCs. The CDR3, as DNA: TGTGCCAGCAGTTGGGACAGGGAATCCTACAATGAGCAGTTCTTC. Translation gives CASSWDRESYNEQFF.